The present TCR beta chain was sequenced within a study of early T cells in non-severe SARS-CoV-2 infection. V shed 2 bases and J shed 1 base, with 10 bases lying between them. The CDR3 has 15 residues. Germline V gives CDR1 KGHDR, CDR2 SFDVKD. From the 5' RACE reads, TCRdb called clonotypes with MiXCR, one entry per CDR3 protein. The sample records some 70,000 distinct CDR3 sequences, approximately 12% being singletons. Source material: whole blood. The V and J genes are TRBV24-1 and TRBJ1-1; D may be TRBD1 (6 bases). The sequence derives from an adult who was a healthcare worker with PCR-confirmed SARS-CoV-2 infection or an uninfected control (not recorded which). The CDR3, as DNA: TGTGCCACCAGTGATTCCGTGACAGGGAACACTGAAGCTTTCTTT. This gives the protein CATSDSVTGNTEAFF.